The present T cell receptor beta chain was sequenced within a study of CD8 T cell repertoires and HIV-1 epitope variants. Sequencing was performed with immunoSEQ multiplex PCR; in TCRdb, only in-frame clones are kept and a portion is missing. In the table there are about 7,300 clones, around three fifths of which are singletons. Notes on this clone: Its target is not known.

Study-level points and caveats: Nine antigen-specific TCR beta clonotypes were found; roughly six seemed cross-reactive to variants.

CDR1 and CDR2 from the germline V gene are KGHSH and LQKENI. CDR3 length: 11 residues. V was shortened by 7 bases and J by 0 bases, with 3 bases between the two germline ends. This sequence joins TRBV18 and TRBJ1-1; no clear D gene. The receptor was isolated from a male donor with HIV. Input material: cultured CD8+ T cells derived from PBMCs. The CDR3 protein is CASFMNTEAFF. CDR3 in DNA: TGTGCCAGCTTCATGAACACTGAAGCTTTCTTT. The whole variable domain, remainder taken from reference TRBV18 and TRBJ1-1, is NAGVMQNPRHLVRRRGQEARLRCSPMKGHSHVYWYRQLPEEGLKFMVYLQKENIIDESGMPKERFSAEFPKEGPSILRIQQVVRGDSAAYFCASFMNTEAFFGQGTRLTVV.